Below are 10 T cell receptor beta chains sequenced from a single sample in a study of shared clonotypes between healthy human individuals. Sequencing used immunoSEQ multiplex PCR; TCRdb keeps in-frame clones, though not all of them. This table has 2 million to 2.5 million clones, approximately 93% appearing once. Material for sequencing was naive CD4+ T cells from PBMCs. Regarding subset: CD45RA+ positively selected. These receptors originate from a young man in good health. Some clones in this sample may be carry-over from other donors' samples.

Concerning this clone itself: The sample contains more than one DNA sequence encoding this CDR3. The rearrangement links TRBV5-1 to TRBJ2-5, with TRBD2 identical over 10 bases. The J segment lost 4 bases and the V segment lost 0 bases, leaving 3 bases of the junction unmatched. This CDR3 contains 15 residues. Per the germline V gene, CDR1 is SGHRS and CDR2 is YFSETQ. The CDR3 here is CASSLGASGRETQYF. The CDR3, as DNA: TGCGCCAGCAGCTTGGGGGCTAGCGGGAGAGAGACCCAGTACTTC.

The gene calls are TRBV5-1 and TRBJ1-5; perhaps TRBD1 as D (6 bases). The CDR3 is 15 amino acids. V lost 4 bases and J 7 bases, leaving 18 bases between the germline ends. In germline, CDR1 is SGHRS, CDR2 YFSETQ. The CDR3 loop reads CASSLGPRGGQPQHF. CDR3 coding DNA: TGCGCCAGCAGCCTAGGTCCCAGGGGTGGGCAGCCCCAGCATTTT.

J is TRBJ2-5 and V is TRBV4-1; TRBD1 is a possible D gene (5 bases). The V end was cut by 4 bases, the J end by 4 bases, with 16 bases between. This CDR3 region has 15 residues. Germline V lookup: CDR1 MGHRA, CDR2 YSYEKL. The CDR3, as DNA: TGCGCCAGCAGCCCGATAGACAGATTGGCAGAGACCCAGTACTTC. It codes for CASSPIDRLAETQYF.

The chain combines TRBV5-4 with TRBJ2-2; 7 bases are shared with TRBD1. The V segment lost 4 bases and the J segment 7 bases; nucleotides outside the gene matches: 4. Germline V gene sequence: CDR1 SGHNT, CDR2 YYREEE (reference sequence). CDR3 length: 13 residues. This CDR3 reads CASSLRTGGELFF. DNA for the CDR3: TGTGCCAGCAGCCTACGGACAGGCGGGGAGCTGTTTTTT. Supplemented by reference TRBV5-4 and TRBJ2-2, the full variable domain reads ETGVTQSPTHLIKTRGQQVTLRCSSQSGHNTVSWYQQALGQGPQFIFQYYREEENGRGNFPPRFSGLQFPNYSSELNVNALELDDSALYLCASSLRTGGELFFGEGSRLTVL.

This clone was observed a single time. V and J are TRBV27 and TRBJ1-2, with a weak D call TRBD1 (6 bases). CDR1 is MNHEY, CDR2 SMNVEV, per germline (reference sequence). V was pared by 4 bases and J by 0 bases, with 21 bases between. The CDR3 runs to 18 residues. CDR3 in amino acids: CASSSRDLRGNSNYGYTF. Written as DNA, the CDR3 is TGTGCCAGCAGTTCCCGAGACCTCAGGGGAAACTCTAACTATGGCTACACCTTC.

J is TRBJ2-7 and V is TRBV18, with D possibly TRBD1 on 6 matching bases. Per the germline V gene, CDR1 is KGHSH and CDR2 is LQKENI. This CDR3 spans 15 amino acids. V shed 2 bases and J shed 5 bases, with 16 bases lying between them. The CDR3 here is CASSPWRAGDHEQYF. Written as DNA, the CDR3 is TGTGCCAGCTCACCATGGCGGGCAGGGGACCACGAGCAGTACTTC. Together with reference TRBV18 and TRBJ2-7, the CDR3 gives the full variable domain: NAGVMQNPRHLVRRRGQEARLRCSPMKGHSHVYWYRQLPEEGLKFMVYLQKENIIDESGMPKERFSAEFPKEGPSILRIQQVVRGDSAAYFCASSPWRAGDHEQYFGPGTRLTVT.

The V call is TRBV14, the J call TRBJ1-4; possible D gene TRBD1, 5 bases. Germline loops: CDR1 SGHDN, CDR2 FVKESK. Trimming took off 2 bases at V and 2 bases at J, with 9 bases between the two ends. The CDR3 contains 15 residues. The CDR3 DNA reads TGTGCCAGCAGCCAAATCGGGGGTACTAATGAAAAACTGTTTTTT. Its translation is CASSQIGGTNEKLFF.

The CDR3 region has the DNA TGTGCCAGCAGCTCCACCCTCGACAGGGCGAATGAGCAGTTCTTC. Its translation is CASSSTLDRANEQFF. The chain couples TRBV7-9 to TRBJ2-1, with 7 bases identical to TRBD1. CDR1 is SEHNR and CDR2 is FQNEAQ in the germline V gene (reference sequence). V lost 4 bases, J lost 7 bases, and 10 bases stayed unmatched. CDR3 size: 15 residues.

The chain has TRBV7-2 and TRBJ1-2; D unresolved. Germline V gene lookup returns CDR1 SGHTA and CDR2 FQGNSA. The CDR3 has 15 residues. The V end lost 3 bases, the J end lost 0 bases, and 11 bases lay between the germline ends. The CDR3 nucleotides are TGTGCCAGCAGCTTCCTCACCGGGGCTAACTATGGCTACACCTTC. Encoded protein: CASSFLTGANYGYTF.

This chain links TRBV27 with TRBJ2-2, with D possibly matching TRBD1 (5 bases). V dropped 10 bases and J dropped 6 bases, with 21 bases sitting between them. The CDR3 runs 15 residues. Germline lookup yields CDR1 MNHEY and CDR2 SMNVEV (reference sequence). CDR3 nucleotide sequence: TGTGCCACCACTACTTTTAGGGGAAAGGCCGGGGAGCTGTTTTTT. Its translation is CATTTFRGKAGELFF.